This T cell receptor (beta chain) was recorded in a study of blood T cell repertoires in COVID-19. Study-wide context: Researchers got acute and convalescent COVID-19 samples from the United States, Italy and Spain. Nucleic acid was either cDNA or gDNA, and it came from T cells, B-cell-depleted T cells, or PBMCs.

Authors' processing steps: Cell counts per sample came from amplifying reference gene primers. The protocol was immunoSEQ multiplex PCR, while the TCRdb copy is restricted to in-frame clones and leaves out a portion. V and J calls and clone size are given by that table; D and trimming were obtained from the DNA. The sample carries 150,000 to 200,000 clones, about 93% recorded once. This CDR3 has 16 residues. J was trimmed by 6 bases and V by 5 bases; bases with no gene match: 12. Germline V CDR1 and CDR2: SEHNR, FQNEAQ (reference sequence). The TCR originated in a woman between 50 and 59 years old with acute or convalescent COVID-19. The chain has TRBV7-9 and TRBJ2-3; TRBD2 matches 9 bases. The sequenced sample was peripheral blood. CDR3: CASSLLAGSSQDTQYF. The CDR3 DNA sequence: TGTGCCAGCAGCCTTCTAGCGGGGAGCTCTCAGGATACGCAGTATTTT.